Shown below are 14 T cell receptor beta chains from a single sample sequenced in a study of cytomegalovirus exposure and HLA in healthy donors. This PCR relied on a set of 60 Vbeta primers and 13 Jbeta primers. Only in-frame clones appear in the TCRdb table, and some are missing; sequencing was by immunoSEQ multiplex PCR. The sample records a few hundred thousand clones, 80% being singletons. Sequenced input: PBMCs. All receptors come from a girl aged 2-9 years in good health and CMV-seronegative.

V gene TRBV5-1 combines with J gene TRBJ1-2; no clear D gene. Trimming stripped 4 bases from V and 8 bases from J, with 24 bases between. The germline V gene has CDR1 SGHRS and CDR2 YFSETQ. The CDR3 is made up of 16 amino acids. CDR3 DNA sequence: TGCGCCAGCAGCGGGCGGGGAGGGCCGTCTCTGGAGGGCTACACCTTC. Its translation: CASSGRGGPSLEGYTF.

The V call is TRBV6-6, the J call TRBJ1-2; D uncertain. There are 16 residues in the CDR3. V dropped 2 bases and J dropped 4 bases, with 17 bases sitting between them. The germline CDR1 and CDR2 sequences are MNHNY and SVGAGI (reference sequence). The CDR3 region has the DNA TGTGCCAGCAGTTACACCCTCCTCCCTAGCAGCTATGGCTACACCTTC. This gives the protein CASSYTLLPSSYGYTF.

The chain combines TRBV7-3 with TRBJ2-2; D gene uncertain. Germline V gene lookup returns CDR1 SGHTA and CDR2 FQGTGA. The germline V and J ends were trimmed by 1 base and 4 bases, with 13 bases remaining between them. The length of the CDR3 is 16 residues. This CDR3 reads CASSLNPTRGTGELFF. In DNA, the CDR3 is TGTGCCAGCAGCTTAAATCCGACCCGCGGCACCGGGGAGCTGTTTTTT.

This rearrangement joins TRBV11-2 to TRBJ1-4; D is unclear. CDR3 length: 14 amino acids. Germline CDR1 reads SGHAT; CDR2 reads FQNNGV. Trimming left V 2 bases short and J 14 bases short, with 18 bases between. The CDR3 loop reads CASSLTLRREQLFF. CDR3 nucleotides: TGTGCCAGCAGCTTAACGTTAAGGCGGGAGCAGCTGTTTTTT.

The CDR3 sequence: CASDSGETQYF. The CDR3 DNA reads as TGTGCTAGTGATTCGGGGGAGACCCAGTACTTC. The chain is built from TRBV12-5 and TRBJ2-5, with D possibly being TRBD2 (5 bases). Germline V CDR1 and CDR2: LGHNT, FRNRAP. The CDR3 is 11 residues long. The V end lost 7 bases, the J end lost 5 bases, and 8 bases lay between the germline ends.

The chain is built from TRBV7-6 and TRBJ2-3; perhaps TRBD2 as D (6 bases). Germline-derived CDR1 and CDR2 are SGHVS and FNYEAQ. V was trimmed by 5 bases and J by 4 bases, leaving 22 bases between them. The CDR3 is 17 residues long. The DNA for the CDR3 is TGTGCCAGCAGCCCCCTAGGGGACTCCGACGAATCAGATACGCAGTATTTT. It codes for CASSPLGDSDESDTQYF.

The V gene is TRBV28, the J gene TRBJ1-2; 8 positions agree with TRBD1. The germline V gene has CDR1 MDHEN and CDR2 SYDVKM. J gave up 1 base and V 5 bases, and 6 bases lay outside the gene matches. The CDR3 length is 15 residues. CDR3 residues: CASSPDRGGNYGYTF. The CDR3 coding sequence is TGTGCCAGCAGTCCAGACAGGGGCGGTAACTATGGCTACACCTTC.

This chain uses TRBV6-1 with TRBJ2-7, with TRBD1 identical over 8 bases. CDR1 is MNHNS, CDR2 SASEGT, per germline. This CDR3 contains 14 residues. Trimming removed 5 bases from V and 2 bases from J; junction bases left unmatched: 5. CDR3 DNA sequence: TGTGCCAGCAGTCCGGGACAGGCTACCTACGAGCAGTACTTC. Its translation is CASSPGQATYEQYF.

CDR3 in DNA: TGTGCCATCAGCCACAGGGGGCCGGAGACCCAGTACTTC. This codes for CAISHRGPETQYF. The gene calls are TRBV10-3 and TRBJ2-5; TRBD1 agrees at 9 bases. Germline assignment: CDR1 ENHRY and CDR2 SYGVKD. The CDR3 length is 13 residues. The V segment lost 6 bases and the J segment 5 bases; nucleotides outside the gene matches: 4.

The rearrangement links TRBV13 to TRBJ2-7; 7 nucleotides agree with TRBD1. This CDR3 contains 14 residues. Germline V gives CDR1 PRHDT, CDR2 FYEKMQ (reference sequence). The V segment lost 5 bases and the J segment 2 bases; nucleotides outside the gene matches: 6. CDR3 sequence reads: CASSRPGQTYEQYF. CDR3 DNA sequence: TGTGCCAGCAGCCGTCCGGGACAGACCTACGAGCAGTACTTC.

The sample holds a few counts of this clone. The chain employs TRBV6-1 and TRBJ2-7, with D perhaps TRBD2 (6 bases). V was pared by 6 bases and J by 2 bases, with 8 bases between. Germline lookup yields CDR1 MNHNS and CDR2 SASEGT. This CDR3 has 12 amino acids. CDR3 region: CASRDYAYEQYF. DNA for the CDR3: TGTGCCAGCAGGGACTACGCCTACGAGCAGTACTTC.

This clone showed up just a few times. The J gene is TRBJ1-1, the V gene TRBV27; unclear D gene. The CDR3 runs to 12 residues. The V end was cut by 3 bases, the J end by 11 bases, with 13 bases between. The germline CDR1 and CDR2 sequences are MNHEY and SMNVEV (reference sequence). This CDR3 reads CASSFTAGLAFF. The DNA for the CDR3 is TGTGCCAGCAGTTTTACGGCAGGCCTGGCTTTCTTT.

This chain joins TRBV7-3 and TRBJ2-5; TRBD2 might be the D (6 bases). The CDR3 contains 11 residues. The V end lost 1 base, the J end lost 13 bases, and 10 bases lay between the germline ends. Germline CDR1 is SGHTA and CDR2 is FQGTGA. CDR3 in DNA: TGTGCCAGCAGCTTAAGGGGACTCAGGTACTTC. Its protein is CASSLRGLRYF.

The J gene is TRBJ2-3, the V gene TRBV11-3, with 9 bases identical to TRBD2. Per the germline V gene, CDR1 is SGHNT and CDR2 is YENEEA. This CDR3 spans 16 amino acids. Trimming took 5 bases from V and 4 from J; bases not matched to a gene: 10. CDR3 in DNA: TGTGCCAGCAGCCCAGTCGGCGGGGGGGCCTCAGATACGCAGTATTTT. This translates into CASSPVGGGASDTQYF.